This T cell receptor beta chain was recorded in a study of T-cell reconstitution after alpha-beta-depleted transplantation in children (dated by TCRdb to the mid-2010s). With respect to the entire study: T-cell immune reconstitution after TCRalphabeta/CD19-depleted allogeneic hematopoietic cell transplantation in children was quantitatively tracked in the study by means of TCR repertoire profiling. On the study overall, not on this receptor specifically: In some patients, high TCRbeta diversity at day 60 was attributed to recipient T cells and intrathymic progenitors that had survived conditioning. Over subsequent months, a decline in hyperexpanded clone frequencies was noted, and after one year, T-cell counts and TCRbeta diversity were mostly ascribed to newly produced T cells. The apparently early recovery of alphabetaT-cell counts about two months after transplant reportedly depended on only several hundred rapidly expanded clones that came from non-depleted graft cells.

CDR3 length: 15 amino acids, cysteine to phenylalanine. The entry retains the CDR3 DNA only, 45 bases that are in frame from base 1. Trimming leaves V shorter by 5 bases and J shorter by 1 base, with the junction holding 7 bases beyond the gene matches. Sample treatment or condition, as interpreted from the label and publication: allogeneic hematopoietic cell transplantation with graft depleted of TCRalphabeta T cells and CD19 B cells. TCRalphabeta/CD19-depleted allogeneic hematopoietic cell grafts were given to the transplant recipients, all of whom were children. The library was produced with PCR. TCRdb names Illumina HiSeq 2500 as the instrument used. Molecular barcoding was employed in the preparation of TCR libraries, with unique molecular identifiers being used to normalize TCRbeta repertoire quantification. TCRdb ran its own pipeline on the public reads, namely fastp trimming at Q25 and MiXCR clone calling, and kept in-frame beta chains. All rows with the same CDR3 protein become a single entry with the most common DNA and genes. Here the sample has roughly 570,000 distinct CDR3 sequences; 25% to 30% occur a single time. The leading ten clones occupy 30% to 45% of the sample.

Points on this clonotype: It lacks a known antigen. The sample holds no much larger clone one base away, and base qualities are not on file.

The sequence came from a boy in the first two years of life with Wiskott-Aldrich syndrome, due to receive a stem cell transplant. The sequenced sample was PBMCs, obtained before TCRalphabeta/CD19-depleted stem cell transplant. Recombination linked TRBV12-3 or TRBV12-4 to TRBJ2-7; 8 of the junction bases match TRBD2. DNA sequence: TGTGCCAGCAGTCCAGGGAGCGGGGGATCCTACGAGCAGTACTTC. Translated, it gives CASSPGSGGSYEQYF.